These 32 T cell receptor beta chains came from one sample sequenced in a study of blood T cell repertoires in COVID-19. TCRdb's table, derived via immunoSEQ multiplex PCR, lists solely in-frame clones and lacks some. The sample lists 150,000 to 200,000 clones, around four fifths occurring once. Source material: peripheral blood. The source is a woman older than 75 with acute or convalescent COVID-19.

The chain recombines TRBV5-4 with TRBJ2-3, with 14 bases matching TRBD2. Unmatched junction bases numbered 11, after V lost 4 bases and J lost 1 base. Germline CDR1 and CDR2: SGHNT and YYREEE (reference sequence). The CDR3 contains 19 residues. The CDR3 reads CASSAGGTSGRWGTDTQYF. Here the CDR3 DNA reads TGTGCCAGCAGCGCAGGAGGGACTAGCGGGAGATGGGGCACAGATACGCAGTATTTT. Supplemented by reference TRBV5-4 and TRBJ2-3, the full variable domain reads ETGVTQSPTHLIKTRGQQVTLRCSSQSGHNTVSWYQQALGQGPQFIFQYYREEENGRGNFPPRFSGLQFPNYSSELNVNALELDDSALYLCASSAGGTSGRWGTDTQYFGPGTRLTVL.

Here the CDR3 reads CASSPRLLRRDCNPQHF. The CDR3 region has the DNA TGTGCCAGCAGCCCACGGCTCTTAAGGCGGGATTGTAATCCCCAGCATTTT. The V and J genes are TRBV3-1 (or the pseudogene TRBV3-2) and TRBJ1-5, with no clear D. The CDR3 has 17 amino acids. Germline V lookup: CDR1 LGHDT, CDR2 YNNKEL (reference sequence). Trimming shortened V by 4 bases and J by 10 bases, and 26 bases separated the two germline ends.

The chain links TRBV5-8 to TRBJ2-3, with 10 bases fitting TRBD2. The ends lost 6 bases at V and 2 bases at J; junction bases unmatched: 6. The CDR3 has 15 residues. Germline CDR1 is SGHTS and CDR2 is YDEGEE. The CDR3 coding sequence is TGTGCCAGCATCAGGACTAGCGGATACACAGATACGCAGTATTTT. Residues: CASIRTSGYTDTQYF.

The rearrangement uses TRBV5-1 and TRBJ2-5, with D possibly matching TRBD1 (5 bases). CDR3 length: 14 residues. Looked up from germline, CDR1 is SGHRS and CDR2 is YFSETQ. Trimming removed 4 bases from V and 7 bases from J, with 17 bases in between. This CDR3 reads CASSPQVSHRTQYF. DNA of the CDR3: TGCGCCAGCAGCCCACAGGTTTCCCATCGGACCCAGTACTTC.

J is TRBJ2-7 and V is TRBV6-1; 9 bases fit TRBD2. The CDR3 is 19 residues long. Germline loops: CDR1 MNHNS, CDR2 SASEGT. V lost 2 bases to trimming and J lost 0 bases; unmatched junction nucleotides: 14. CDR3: CASSENRASGDPPSYEQYF. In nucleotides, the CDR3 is TGTGCCAGCAGTGAAAATCGCGCTAGCGGGGATCCACCCTCCTACGAGCAGTACTTC.

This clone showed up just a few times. The CDR3 bases are TGTGCCAGCAGTTCCCCAAGACTAGCGTCACAAGAGACCCAGTACTTC. This sequence encodes CASSSPRLASQETQYF. The chain carries TRBV28 and TRBJ2-5, with 8 bases identical to TRBD2. The CDR3 spans 16 residues. V dropped 4 bases and J dropped 2; count of bases not matched to a gene: 9. CDR1 and CDR2 from the germline V gene are MDHEN and SYDVKM.

The DNA for the CDR3 is TGTGCCATCAGTGACGGAGGGGAGAGGGATTCACCCCTCCACTTT. It yields the protein CAISDGGERDSPLHF. The chain joins TRBV10-3 to TRBJ1-6, with a possible D match to TRBD1 (5 bases). The V end lost 3 bases, the J end lost 8 bases, and 14 bases lay between the germline ends. The CDR3 has 15 residues. The germline CDR1 and CDR2 sequences are ENHRY and SYGVKD.

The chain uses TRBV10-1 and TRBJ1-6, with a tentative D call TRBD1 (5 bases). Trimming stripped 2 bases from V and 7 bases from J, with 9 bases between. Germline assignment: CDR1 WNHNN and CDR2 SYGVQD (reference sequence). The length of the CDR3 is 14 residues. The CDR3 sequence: CASSEVGANSPLHF. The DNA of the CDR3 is TGCGCCAGCAGTGAGGTAGGGGCCAATTCACCCCTCCACTTT.

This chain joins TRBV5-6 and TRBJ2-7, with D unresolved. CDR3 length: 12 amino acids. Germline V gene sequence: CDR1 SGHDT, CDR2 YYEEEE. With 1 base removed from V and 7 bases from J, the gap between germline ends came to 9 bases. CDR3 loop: CASSLLSPEQYF. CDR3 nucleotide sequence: TGTGCCAGCAGCTTGCTATCCCCAGAGCAGTACTTC.

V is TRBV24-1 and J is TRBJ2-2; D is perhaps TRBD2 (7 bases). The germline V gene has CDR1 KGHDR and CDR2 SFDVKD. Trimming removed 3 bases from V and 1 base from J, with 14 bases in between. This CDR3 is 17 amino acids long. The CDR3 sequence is CATSDPARGGNTGELFF. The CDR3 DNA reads TGTGCCACCAGTGATCCGGCGAGGGGGGGGAACACCGGGGAGCTGTTTTTT.

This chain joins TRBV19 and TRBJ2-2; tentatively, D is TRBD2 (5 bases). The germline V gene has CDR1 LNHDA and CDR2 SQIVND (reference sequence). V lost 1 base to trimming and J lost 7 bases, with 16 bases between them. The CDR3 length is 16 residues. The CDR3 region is CASSIGRAQRGGELFF. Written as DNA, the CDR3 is TGTGCCAGTAGTATAGGTCGGGCACAACGGGGCGGGGAGCTGTTTTTT.

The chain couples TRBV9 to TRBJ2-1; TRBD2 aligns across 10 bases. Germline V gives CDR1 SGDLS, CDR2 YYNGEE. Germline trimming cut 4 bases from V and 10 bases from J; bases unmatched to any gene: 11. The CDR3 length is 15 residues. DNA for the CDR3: TGTGCCAGCAGCCCAGGACTAGCGGACCCAGGGGAGCAGTTCTTC. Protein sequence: CASSPGLADPGEQFF.

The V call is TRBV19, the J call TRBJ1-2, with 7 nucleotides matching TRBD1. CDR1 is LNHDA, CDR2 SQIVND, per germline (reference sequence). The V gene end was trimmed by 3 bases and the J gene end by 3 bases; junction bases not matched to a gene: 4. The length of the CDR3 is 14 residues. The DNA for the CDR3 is TGTGCCAGTAGTATCACAGGGGAGTACTATGGCTACACCTTC. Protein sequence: CASSITGEYYGYTF.

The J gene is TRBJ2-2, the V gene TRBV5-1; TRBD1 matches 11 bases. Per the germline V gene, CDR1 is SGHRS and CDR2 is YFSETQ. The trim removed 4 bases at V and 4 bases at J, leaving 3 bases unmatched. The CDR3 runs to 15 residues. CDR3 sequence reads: CASSAGQGGTGELFF. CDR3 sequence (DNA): TGCGCCAGCAGCGCGGGACAGGGGGGCACCGGGGAGCTGTTTTTT.

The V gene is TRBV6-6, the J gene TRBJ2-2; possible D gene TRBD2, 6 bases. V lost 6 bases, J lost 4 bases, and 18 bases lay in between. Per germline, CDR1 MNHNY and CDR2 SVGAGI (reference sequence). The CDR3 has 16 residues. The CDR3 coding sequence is TGTGCCAGCAGACGGTCAGGCGTAGCGGCCACCGGGGAGCTGTTTTTT. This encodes CASRRSGVAATGELFF.

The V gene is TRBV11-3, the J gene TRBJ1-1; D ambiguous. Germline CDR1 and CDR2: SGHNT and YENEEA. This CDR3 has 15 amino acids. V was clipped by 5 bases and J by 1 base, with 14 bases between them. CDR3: CASSTSPAGNTEAFF. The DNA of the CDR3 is TGTGCCAGCAGCACATCCCCGGCAGGGAACACTGAAGCTTTCTTT.

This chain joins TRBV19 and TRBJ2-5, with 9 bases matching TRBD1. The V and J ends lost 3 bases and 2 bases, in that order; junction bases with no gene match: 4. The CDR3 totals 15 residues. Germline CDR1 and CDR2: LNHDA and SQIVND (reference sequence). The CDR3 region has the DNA TGTGCCAGTAGTATTGGAGACAGGGGGCAAGAGACCCAGTACTTC. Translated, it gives CASSIGDRGQETQYF. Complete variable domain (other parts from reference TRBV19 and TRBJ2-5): DGGITQSPKYLFRKEGQNVTLSCEQNLNHDAMYWYRQDPGQGLRLIYYSQIVNDFQKGDIAEGYSVSREKKESFPLTVTSAQKNPTAFYLCASSIGDRGQETQYFGPGTRLLVL.

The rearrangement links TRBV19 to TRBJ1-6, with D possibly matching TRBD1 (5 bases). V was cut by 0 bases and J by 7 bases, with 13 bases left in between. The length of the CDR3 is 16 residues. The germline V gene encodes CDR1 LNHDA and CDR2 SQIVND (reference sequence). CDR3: CASSIDPAGHNSPLHF. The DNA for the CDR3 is TGTGCCAGTAGTATAGATCCAGCAGGGCACAATTCACCCCTCCACTTT.

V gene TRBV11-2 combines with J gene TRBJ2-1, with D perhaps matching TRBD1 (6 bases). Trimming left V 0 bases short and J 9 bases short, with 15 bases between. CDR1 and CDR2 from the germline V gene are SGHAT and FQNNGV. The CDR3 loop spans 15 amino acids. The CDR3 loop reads CASSLDLVGAPEQFF. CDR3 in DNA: TGTGCCAGCAGCTTAGATCTGGTGGGGGCCCCTGAGCAGTTCTTC.

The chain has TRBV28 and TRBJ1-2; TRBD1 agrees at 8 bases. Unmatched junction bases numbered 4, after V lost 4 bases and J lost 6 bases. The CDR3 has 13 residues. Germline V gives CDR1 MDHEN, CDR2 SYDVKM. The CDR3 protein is CASSSHRGDGYTF. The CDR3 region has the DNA TGTGCCAGCAGTTCCCACAGGGGGGATGGCTACACCTTC.

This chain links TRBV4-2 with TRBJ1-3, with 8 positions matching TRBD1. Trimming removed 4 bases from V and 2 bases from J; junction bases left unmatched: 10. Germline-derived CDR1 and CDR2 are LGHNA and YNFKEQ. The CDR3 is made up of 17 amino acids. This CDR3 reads CASSRRGGQGTGNTIYF. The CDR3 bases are TGTGCCAGCAGCCGGAGGGGAGGACAGGGAACTGGAAACACCATATATTTT.

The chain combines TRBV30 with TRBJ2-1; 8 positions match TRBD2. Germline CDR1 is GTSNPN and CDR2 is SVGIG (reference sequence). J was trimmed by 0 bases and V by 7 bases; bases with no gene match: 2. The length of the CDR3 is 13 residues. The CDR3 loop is CASSGGSYNEQFF. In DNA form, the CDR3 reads TGTGCCTCAAGCGGGGGCTCCTACAATGAGCAGTTCTTC.

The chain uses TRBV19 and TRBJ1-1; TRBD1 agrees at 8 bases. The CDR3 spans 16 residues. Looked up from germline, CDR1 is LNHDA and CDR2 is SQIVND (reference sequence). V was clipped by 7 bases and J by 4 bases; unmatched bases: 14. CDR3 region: CASTAAGGVSGTEAFF. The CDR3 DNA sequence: TGTGCCAGTACGGCCGCAGGGGGCGTATCTGGCACTGAAGCTTTCTTT.

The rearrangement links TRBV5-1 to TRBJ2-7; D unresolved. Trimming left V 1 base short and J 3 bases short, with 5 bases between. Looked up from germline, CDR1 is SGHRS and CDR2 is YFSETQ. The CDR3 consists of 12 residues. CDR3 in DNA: TGCGCCAGCAGCTTGACAGACTACGAGCAGTACTTC. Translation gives CASSLTDYEQYF.

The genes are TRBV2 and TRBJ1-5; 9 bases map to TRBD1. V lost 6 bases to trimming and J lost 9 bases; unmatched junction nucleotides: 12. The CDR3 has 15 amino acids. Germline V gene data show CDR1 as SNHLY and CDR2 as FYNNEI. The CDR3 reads CASRQGTGIERPQHF. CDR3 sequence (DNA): TGTGCCAGCAGACAAGGGACAGGGATCGAGCGGCCCCAGCATTTT. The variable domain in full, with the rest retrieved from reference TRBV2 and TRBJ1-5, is EPEVTQTPSHQVTQMGQEVILRCVPISNHLYFYWYRQILGQKVEFLVSFYNNEISEKSEIFDDQFSVERPDGSNFTLKIRSTKLEDSAMYFCASRQGTGIERPQHFGDGTRLSIL.

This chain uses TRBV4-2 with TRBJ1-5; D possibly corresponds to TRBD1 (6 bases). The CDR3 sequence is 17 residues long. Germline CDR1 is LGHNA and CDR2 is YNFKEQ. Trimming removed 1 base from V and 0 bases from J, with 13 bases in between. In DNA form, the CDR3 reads TGTGCCAGCAGCCAAGTGACAGGAAGATATAGCAATCAGCCCCAGCATTTT. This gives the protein CASSQVTGRYSNQPQHF.

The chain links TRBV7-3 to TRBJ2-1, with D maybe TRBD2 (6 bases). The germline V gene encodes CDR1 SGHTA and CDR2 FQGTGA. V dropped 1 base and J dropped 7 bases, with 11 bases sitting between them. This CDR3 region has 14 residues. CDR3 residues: CASSLNGGVNEQFF. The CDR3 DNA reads TGTGCCAGCAGCTTAAACGGGGGTGTGAATGAGCAGTTCTTC.

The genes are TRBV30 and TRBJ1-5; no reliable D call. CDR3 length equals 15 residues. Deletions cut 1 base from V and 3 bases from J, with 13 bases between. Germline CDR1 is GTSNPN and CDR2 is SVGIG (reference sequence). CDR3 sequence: CAWSGQTGTNQPQHF. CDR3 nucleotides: TGTGCCTGGAGTGGTCAGACTGGTACCAATCAGCCCCAGCATTTT. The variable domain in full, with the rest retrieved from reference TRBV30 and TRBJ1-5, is SQTIHQWPATLVQPVGSPLSLECTVEGTSNPNLYWYRQAAGRGLQLLFYSVGIGQISSEVPQNLSASRPQDRQFILSSKKLLLSDSGFYLCAWSGQTGTNQPQHFGDGTRLSIL.

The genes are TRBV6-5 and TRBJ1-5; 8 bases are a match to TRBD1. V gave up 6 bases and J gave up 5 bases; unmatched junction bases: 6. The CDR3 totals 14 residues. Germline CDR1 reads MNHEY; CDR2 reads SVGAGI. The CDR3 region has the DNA TGTGCCAGCAGAGTTACAGGGGGTGATCAGCCCCAGCATTTT. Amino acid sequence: CASRVTGGDQPQHF.

CDR3 in amino acids: CASSLLGQNNSPLHF. CDR3 bases: TGTGCCAGCAGCTTATTAGGACAGAATAATTCACCCCTCCACTTT. The chain joins TRBV7-8 to TRBJ1-6, with D tentatively TRBD1 (6 bases). The CDR3 totals 15 residues. Trimming cost V 2 bases and J 5 bases, with 10 bases left between them. Germline CDR1 is SGHVS and CDR2 is FQNEAQ.

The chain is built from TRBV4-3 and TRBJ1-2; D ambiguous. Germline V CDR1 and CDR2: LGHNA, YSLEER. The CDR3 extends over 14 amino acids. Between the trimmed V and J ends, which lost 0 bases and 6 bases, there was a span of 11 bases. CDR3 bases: TGCGCCAGCAGCCAAGATCGAATCACTCATGGCTACACCTTC. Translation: CASSQDRITHGYTF.

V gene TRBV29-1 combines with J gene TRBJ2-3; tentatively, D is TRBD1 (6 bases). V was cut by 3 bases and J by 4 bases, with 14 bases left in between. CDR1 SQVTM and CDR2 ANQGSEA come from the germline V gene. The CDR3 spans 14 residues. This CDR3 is CSVERGTASDTQYF. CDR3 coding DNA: TGCAGCGTTGAGAGGGGGACCGCGTCAGATACGCAGTATTTT.